One and the same sample provided the 18 T cell receptor beta chains below, sequenced in a study of blood T cell repertoires in COVID-19. Clones were sequenced by immunoSEQ multiplex PCR, and TCRdb holds only the in-frame ones, with some missing. The sample yields 400,000 to 500,000 clones, about 88% seen once. The sample consisted of PBMCs or T cells enriched from blood (not recorded which). The receptors come from a woman aged 18-29 years who had been exposed to COVID-19.

The J gene is TRBJ1-1, the V gene TRBV2; 7 bases are shared with TRBD1. With 4 bases clipped from V and 8 bases from J, the junction kept 1 base outside the gene matches. Germline V gives CDR1 SNHLY, CDR2 FYNNEI. This CDR3 has 11 amino acids. CDR3 amino acids: CASSGDSEAFF. In DNA, the CDR3 is TGTGCCAGCAGTGGGGACAGCGAAGCTTTCTTT.

The rearrangement links TRBV6-5 to TRBJ1-6; possible D gene TRBD1, 5 bases. CDR1 MNHEY and CDR2 SVGAGI come from the germline V gene. V was cut by 0 bases and J by 7 bases, with 7 bases left in between. The CDR3 sequence is 14 residues long. CDR3 residues: CASSYSGENSPLHF. Written as DNA, the CDR3 is TGTGCCAGCAGTTACTCAGGGGAAAATTCACCCCTCCACTTT.

V gene TRBV28 combines with J gene TRBJ1-1, with a possible D match to TRBD1 (5 bases). The V end lost 10 bases, the J end lost 0 bases, and 12 bases lay between the germline ends. This CDR3 contains 13 residues. Germline loops: CDR1 MDHEN, CDR2 SYDVKM. CDR3 sequence reads: CATWDSMNTEAFF. The DNA for the CDR3 is TGTGCCACTTGGGACTCCATGAACACTGAAGCTTTCTTT.

This clone was seen only a few times. DNA of the CDR3: TGTGCCAGCAGTGGCTTACAGGGACCGAGCTCCTACGAGCAGTACTTC. Amino acid sequence: CASSGLQGPSSYEQYF. The rearrangement joins TRBV25-1 to TRBJ2-7, with D maybe TRBD1 (6 bases). V dropped 4 bases and J dropped 0 bases, with 16 bases sitting between them. The CDR3 consists of 16 residues. Looked up from germline, CDR1 is MGHDK and CDR2 is SYGVNS.

CDR3 sequence reads: CASSPQGPQGNEKLFF. The CDR3 coding sequence is TGTGCCAGCAGCCCTCAAGGTCCTCAGGGTAATGAAAAACTGTTTTTT. The chain has TRBV7-2 and TRBJ1-4, with a tentative D call TRBD1 (5 bases). CDR3 size: 16 residues. CDR1 and CDR2 (germline): SGHTA, FQGNSA. Trimming stripped 5 bases from V and 4 bases from J, with 17 bases between.

In its sample, this clone was seen once. The chain has TRBV11-2 and TRBJ2-1; the match to TRBD2 covers 13 bases. Germline lookup yields CDR1 SGHAT and CDR2 FQNNGV. This CDR3 region has 16 residues. The V and J ends lost 5 bases and 7 bases, in that order; junction bases with no gene match: 8. The DNA for the CDR3 is TGTGCCAGCAGCCCGACTAGCGGGGGGTGGGGGAATGAGCAGTTCTTC. Its protein product is CASSPTSGGWGNEQFF.

V and J are TRBV7-2 and TRBJ2-1; D is perhaps TRBD2 (7 bases). Trimming pared 0 bases from V and 4 bases from J, leaving 10 bases between. The CDR3 sequence is 15 residues long. Per the germline V gene, CDR1 is SGHTA and CDR2 is FQGNSA. In nucleotides, the CDR3 is TGTGCCAGCAGCTTAGCGGGGGGGCATTACAATGAGCAGTTCTTC. Translation gives CASSLAGGHYNEQFF.

The chain is built from TRBV28 and TRBJ1-6; perhaps TRBD1 as D (5 bases). This CDR3 comprises 14 residues. V was shortened by 3 bases and J by 10 bases, with 13 bases between the two germline ends. Germline values: CDR1 MDHEN, CDR2 SYDVKM. The CDR3 region is CASSFPTGGSPLHF. CDR3 coding DNA: TGTGCCAGCAGTTTTCCTACAGGCGGATCACCCCTCCACTTT.

This rearrangement joins TRBV19 to TRBJ2-7; 7 nucleotides align to TRBD1. CDR1 LNHDA and CDR2 SQIVND come from the germline V gene (reference sequence). V was pared by 10 bases and J by 2 bases, with 14 bases of the junction left unmatched. The length of the CDR3 is 15 residues. This CDR3 is CATKRSGTATYEQYF. CDR3 in DNA: TGTGCCACTAAACGTTCCGGGACAGCGACCTACGAGCAGTACTTC.

This rearrangement joins TRBV18 to TRBJ1-2; TRBD1 aligns across 9 bases. CDR3 length equals 14 residues. Germline assignment: CDR1 KGHSH and CDR2 LQKENI. The ends lost 4 bases at V and 7 bases at J; junction bases unmatched: 7. The CDR3 coding sequence is TGTGCCAGCTCACTGGGACAGGGAGCAGCTGGCTACACCTTC. Its translation: CASSLGQGAAGYTF.

The chain carries TRBV5-5 and TRBJ2-5, with a weak D call TRBD1 (6 bases). This CDR3 region has 13 residues. Germline values: CDR1 SGHKS, CDR2 YYEKEE (reference sequence). V was shortened by 5 bases and J by 1 base, with 9 bases between the two germline ends. Written as DNA, the CDR3 is TGTGCCAGCAGTCAGGGGACCCAAGAGACCCAGTACTTC. It is translated as CASSQGTQETQYF. The variable domain in full, with the rest retrieved from reference TRBV5-5 and TRBJ2-5, is DAGVTQSPTHLIKTRGQQVTLRCSPISGHKSVSWYQQVLGQGPQFIFQYYEKEERGRGNFPDRFSARQFPNYSSELNVNALLLGDSALYLCASSQGTQETQYFGPGTRLLVL.

Here the CDR3 DNA reads TGCGCCAGCAGCCTCACGGGACTAGCGGGAGCAGGGTTCTTC. It yields the protein CASSLTGLAGAGFF. The rearrangement uses TRBV4-1 and TRBJ2-1; 14 bases fit TRBD2. V shed 4 bases and J 15 bases; nucleotides not matched to a gene: 8. The CDR3 has 14 residues. From germline, CDR1 is MGHRA and CDR2 YSYEKL.

This chain links TRBV5-6 with TRBJ2-1; no reliable D call. The CDR3 covers 13 residues. The germline V and J ends were trimmed by 0 bases and 4 bases, with 5 bases remaining between them. The V gene's germline CDR1 is SGHDT and CDR2 YYEEEE. The CDR3 spells CASSLAYYNEQFF. In DNA, the CDR3 is TGTGCCAGCAGCTTGGCTTATTACAATGAGCAGTTCTTC. The full variable domain, with the rest looked up from reference TRBV5-6 and TRBJ2-1, is DAGVTQSPTHLIKTRGQQVTLRCSPKSGHDTVSWYQQALGQGPQFIFQYYEEEERQRGNFPDRFSGHQFPNYSSELNVNALLLGDSALYLCASSLAYYNEQFFGPGTRLTVL.

The chain links TRBV5-1 to TRBJ2-7, with D tentatively TRBD1 (5 bases). The V and J ends lost 5 bases and 3 bases respectively, with 12 bases between them. The CDR3 is 13 amino acids. Looked up from germline, CDR1 is SGHRS and CDR2 is YFSETQ. This CDR3 is CASSRGRDYEQYF. The CDR3 DNA reads TGCGCCAGCAGTAGGGGTAGGGACTACGAGCAGTACTTC. Together with reference TRBV5-1 and TRBJ2-7, the CDR3 gives the full variable domain: KAGVTQTPRYLIKTRGQQVTLSCSPISGHRSVSWYQQTPGQGLQFLFEYFSETQRNKGNFPGRFSGRQFSNSRSEMNVSTLELGDSALYLCASSRGRDYEQYFGPGTRLTVT.

The rearrangement links TRBV24-1 to TRBJ2-1, with D perhaps TRBD2 (6 bases). Germline lookup yields CDR1 KGHDR and CDR2 SFDVKD. V lost 4 bases and J lost 5, with 17 bases in between. The CDR3 extends over 16 amino acids. CDR3 amino acids: CATSDRRDWQNNEQFF. The CDR3 DNA follows: TGTGCCACCAGTGACCGACGGGACTGGCAGAACAATGAGCAGTTCTTC.

The V call is TRBV28, the J call TRBJ2-7; D is perhaps TRBD2 (6 bases). CDR3 length equals 14 residues. Between the trimmed V and J ends, which lost 5 bases and 1 base, there was a span of 12 bases. The germline gives CDR1 MDHEN, CDR2 SYDVKM. The CDR3 DNA sequence: TGTGCCAGCAGTCCGGGACTGCGTTCCTACGAGCAGTACTTC. Amino acid sequence: CASSPGLRSYEQYF.

V usage is TRBV7-2 and J usage is TRBJ1-6; D is possibly TRBD1 (6 bases). The CDR3 consists of 16 residues. Per germline, CDR1 SGHTA and CDR2 FQGNSA. Trimming removed 5 bases from V and 0 bases from J, with 11 bases in between. CDR3 protein: CASSPRTASYNSPLHF. CDR3 in DNA: TGTGCCAGCAGCCCTCGGACAGCCTCCTATAATTCACCCCTCCACTTT.

This sequence joins TRBV20-1 and TRBJ2-1; D unresolved. CDR3 size: 11 residues. Germline V gene lookup returns CDR1 DFQATT and CDR2 SNEGSKA (reference sequence). Trimming shortened V by 0 bases and J by 8 bases, and 5 bases separated the two germline ends. Here the CDR3 reads CSARDLYEQFF. CDR3 nucleotide sequence: TGCAGTGCTAGAGATCTGTATGAGCAGTTCTTC.